The present entry profiles one T cell receptor beta chain with its context. The target antigen is unknown. This record belongs to a study of siplizumab effects on memory and regulatory T cells. Study results and limitations: Researchers did not confirm the suppressive function of proliferating Tregs from siplizumab cultures. Siplizumab significantly decreased alloreactive sequences from unstimulated CD4+ memory cells. Mapping to unstimulated subsets was achieved for only a minor fraction of alloreactive clones.

The study assayed 75,000 to 100,000 TCR templates per sample. This table comes from immunoSEQ multiplex PCR, and its TCRdb copy is limited to in-frame clones, with some not included. The sample includes around 110,000 clones, less than 95% of them seen just once. V gave up 1 base and J gave up 6 bases, with 4 bases separating them. This CDR3 comprises 11 residues. The germline V gene encodes CDR1 SGHVS and CDR2 FQNEAQ. Sequenced: non-Treg CD4+ T cells sorted from blood. The TCR originated in a human donor in good health. The chain recombines TRBV7-8 with TRBJ2-7; D unclear. Here the CDR3 DNA reads TGTGCCAGCAGCTTAGATAGCGAGCAGTACTTC. This sequence encodes CASSLDSEQYF.